This T cell receptor (beta chain) was recovered during a study of T cell repertoires in cytomegalovirus infection. Across the study: Both a matching HLA type and CMV infection were indicated by public TCR beta signatures. Whole-study findings and limits: Cumulative frequency (of public TCR beta family members) identified carriers of CMV plus the relevant HLA. HLA-C-restricted CMV-specific TCR beta clonotypes prevailed in the ex vivo response.

TCRdb passed the reads through MiXCR, listing each CDR3 protein once. The profile shows 68,000 or so distinct CDR3 sequences, approximately 22% of them singletons. With regard to this clonotype: No antigen is known for it.

This CDR3 contains 15 residues. Trimming left V 5 bases short and J 0 bases short, with 12 bases between. This chain joins TRBV12-3 or TRBV12-4 and TRBJ2-3; D is uncertain. This receptor was identified in a human donor in good health (CMV status not recorded). Some clones in this sample may be carry-over from other donors' samples. The sample comprised PBMCs, sequenced either directly or after in vitro stimulation (not recorded which). CDR3 bases: TGTGCCAGCAGTCTAACTGACCTTAGCACAGATACGCAGTATTTT. Residues: CASSLTDLSTDTQYF.